These 26 T cell receptor beta chains were all obtained from the same sample, sequenced in a study of shared clonotypes between healthy human individuals. Repertoires were generated with immunoSEQ multiplex PCR, while TCRdb's copy carries only in-frame clones and drops some. The data contain millions of clones, approximately 94% of them singletons. Specimen: naive CD4+ T cells sorted from blood. The subset: CD45RA+ positively selected. Every receptor here comes from a man younger than 35 in good health.

The gene calls are TRBV10-3 and TRBJ2-3; TRBD2 aligns across 7 bases. V shed 4 bases, J shed 4 bases, and the junction held 2 bases outside the gene matches. CDR1 is ENHRY and CDR2 is SYGVKD in the germline V gene. This CDR3 contains 13 residues. CDR3 in amino acids: CAISVAGPDTQYF. CDR3 in DNA: TGTGCCATCAGTGTAGCGGGTCCAGATACGCAGTATTTT.

The gene calls are TRBV18 and TRBJ2-5; possibly TRBD1 or TRBD2 for D (5 bases each). Looked up from germline, CDR1 is KGHSH and CDR2 is LQKENI. With 4 bases removed from V and 4 bases from J, the gap between germline ends came to 16 bases. The CDR3 contains 15 residues. The CDR3 region has the DNA TGTGCCAGCTCACTTGGGACCCCTGGGGGAGAGACCCAGTACTTC. Translation gives CASSLGTPGGETQYF.

The genes are TRBV28 and TRBJ1-4, with D perhaps TRBD1 (5 bases). This CDR3 is built from 14 residues. Germline values: CDR1 MDHEN, CDR2 SYDVKM. Trimming took off 6 bases at V and 8 bases at J, with 16 bases between the two ends. For the CDR3, the DNA is TGTGCCAGCAGCCGCGGCAGGGTGGGAGAAAAACTGTTTTTT. This encodes CASSRGRVGEKLFF.

Of note for this clone: Within the sample, other DNA sequences also encode this same CDR3. The chain recombines TRBV5-1 with TRBJ2-5; the match to TRBD1 covers 7 bases. V was pared by 0 bases and J by 2 bases, with 1 base of the junction left unmatched. The CDR3 spans 14 residues. Germline V lookup: CDR1 SGHRS, CDR2 YFSETQ. The CDR3 loop reads CASSLGRGQETQYF. The DNA of the CDR3 is TGCGCCAGCAGCTTGGGCAGGGGGCAAGAGACCCAGTACTTC.

DNA for the CDR3: TGTGCCAGCAGTTACTCGGGTCCCCTTTATGGCTACACCTTC. It specifies CASSYSGPLYGYTF. The chain is built from TRBV6-5 and TRBJ1-2; D remains ambiguous. Germline values: CDR1 MNHEY, CDR2 SVGAGI. Trimming cost V 0 bases and J 5 bases, with 10 bases left between them. This CDR3 spans 14 amino acids.

The table lists this clone with a count of one. The chain links TRBV30 to TRBJ2-5; 9 nucleotides agree with TRBD1. The last part of the DNA fits TRBJ2-7 better; the J call may be wrong. Looked up from germline, CDR1 is GTSNPN and CDR2 is SVGIG (reference sequence). The length of the CDR3 is 14 residues. Here the CDR3 reads CAWSVPGQGDEQYF. DNA for the CDR3: TGTGCCTGGAGTGTACCGGGACAGGGCGACGAGCAGTACTTC.

The chain links TRBV14 to TRBJ2-1, with 9 positions matching TRBD2. The CDR3 loop spans 14 amino acids. The J segment lost 5 bases and the V segment lost 4 bases, leaving 3 bases of the junction unmatched. Germline CDR1 SGHDN, CDR2 FVKESK. The chain's CDR3 is CASSRGGAHNEQFF. The CDR3, as DNA: TGTGCCAGCAGCCGCGGGGGGGCCCACAATGAGCAGTTCTTC.

The chain links TRBV6-5 to TRBJ2-7; 9 bases are a match to TRBD2. Germline V gives CDR1 MNHEY, CDR2 SVGAGI. The CDR3 sequence is 14 residues long. Unmatched junction bases numbered 6, after V lost 6 bases and J lost 3 bases. CDR3 nucleotide sequence: TGTGCCAGCAGAGGACTAGCGTCTGGCTACGAGCAGTACTTC. It translates to CASRGLASGYEQYF.

This chain uses TRBV9 with TRBJ2-6; no clear D. V was cut by 4 bases and J by 0 bases, with 20 bases left in between. The V gene's germline CDR1 is SGDLS and CDR2 YYNGEE. This CDR3 has 19 amino acids. The CDR3 loop is CASSYLANSPPSGANVLTF. Here the CDR3 DNA reads TGTGCCAGCAGCTATTTGGCCAACAGTCCGCCCTCTGGGGCCAACGTCCTGACTTTC. The full variable domain, rest sourced from reference TRBV9 and TRBJ2-6, is DSGVTQTPKHLITATGQRVTLRCSPRSGDLSVYWYQQSLDQGLQFLIQYYNGEERAKGNILERFSAQQFPDLHSELNLSSLELGDSALYFCASSYLANSPPSGANVLTFGAGSRLTVL.

This rearrangement joins TRBV9 to TRBJ2-5; 7 bases map to TRBD2. From germline, CDR1 is SGDLS and CDR2 YYNGEE. CDR3 length: 17 amino acids. The J segment lost 1 base and the V segment lost 3 bases, leaving 12 bases of the junction unmatched. This CDR3 reads CASSAAGGGGIQETQYF. The CDR3 DNA reads as TGTGCCAGCAGCGCAGCCGGCGGGGGTGGGATCCAAGAGACCCAGTACTTC. The whole variable domain, remainder taken from reference TRBV9 and TRBJ2-5, is DSGVTQTPKHLITATGQRVTLRCSPRSGDLSVYWYQQSLDQGLQFLIQYYNGEERAKGNILERFSAQQFPDLHSELNLSSLELGDSALYFCASSAAGGGGIQETQYFGPGTRLLVL.

The chain links TRBV7-2 to TRBJ1-2; D uncertain. The germline gives CDR1 SGHTA, CDR2 FQGNSA. The CDR3 is made up of 13 amino acids. Trimming took off 5 bases at V and 3 bases at J, with 10 bases between the two ends. Here the CDR3 reads CASSRGVYYGYTF. The CDR3 coding sequence is TGTGCCAGCAGCCGGGGAGTGTACTATGGCTACACCTTC.

V and J are TRBV6-1 and TRBJ1-1; D unresolved. Looked up from germline, CDR1 is MNHNS and CDR2 is SASEGT. Trimming stripped 2 bases from V and 0 bases from J, with 10 bases between. The CDR3 sequence is 15 residues long. CDR3 region: CASSELDGVNTEAFF. CDR3 DNA: TGTGCCAGCAGTGAATTAGATGGGGTGAACACTGAAGCTTTCTTT.

V is TRBV6-5 and J is TRBJ1-1, with D hard to call. Germline CDR1 reads MNHEY; CDR2 reads SVGAGI. Trimming left V 5 bases short and J 2 bases short, with 15 bases between. The CDR3 runs 15 residues. CDR3 coding DNA: TGTGCCAGCAGTACGCCAAAAAAGGGAAACACTGAAGCTTTCTTT. As protein: CASSTPKKGNTEAFF.

The chain couples TRBV28 to TRBJ2-7, with TRBD2 matching 7 bases. The CDR3 totals 13 residues. The germline V gene encodes CDR1 MDHEN and CDR2 SYDVKM. CDR3 sequence: CAWGGTPTYEQYF. Written as DNA, the CDR3 is TGTGCGTGGGGGGGGACCCCCACCTACGAGCAGTACTTC.

The chain uses TRBV6-1 and TRBJ1-1; 7 nucleotides match TRBD1. The CDR3 runs 12 residues. V dropped 11 bases and J dropped 4; count of bases not matched to a gene: 7. Germline V lookup: CDR1 MNHNS, CDR2 SASEGT. Here the CDR3 reads CAAQYRGTEAFF. CDR3 bases: TGTGCCGCCCAGTACAGGGGCACTGAAGCTTTCTTT.

A word on this clone: The sample has other DNA sequences that encode this CDR3 too. The chain has TRBV2 and TRBJ2-2; possible D gene TRBD1, 5 bases. V gave up 6 bases and J gave up 3 bases, with 8 bases separating them. Germline CDR1 reads SNHLY; CDR2 reads FYNNEI. This CDR3 has 13 residues. CDR3 amino acids: CASRGQDTGELFF. CDR3 sequence (DNA): TGTGCCAGCAGGGGGCAGGACACCGGGGAGCTGTTTTTT.

The chain combines TRBV30 with TRBJ1-6; 7 bases agree with TRBD1. The germline CDR1 and CDR2 sequences are GTSNPN and SVGIG (reference sequence). The CDR3 extends over 16 amino acids. The V gene end was trimmed by 0 bases and the J gene end by 11 bases; junction bases not matched to a gene: 13. The CDR3 nucleotides read TGTGCCTGGAGTGTTGGGGGACAGTGGAGAGTGCCACCCCTCCACTTT. Translated, it gives CAWSVGGQWRVPPLHF.

The CDR3 DNA sequence: TGTGCCAGCAGCACGGGACTAGCGGTTACCACAGATACGCAGTATTTT. Its translation is CASSTGLAVTTDTQYF. This rearrangement joins TRBV9 to TRBJ2-3, with 11 bases aligning to TRBD2. Germline V CDR1 and CDR2: SGDLS, YYNGEE. This CDR3 contains 16 residues. After removal of 4 bases from V and 2 bases from J, the junction contained 6 bases not matched to a gene.

The chain is built from TRBV5-4 and TRBJ2-7, with 9 bases identical to TRBD1. The CDR3 has 14 residues. Trimming at V came to 1 base and at J to 5 bases, leaving 4 bases not matched to a gene. Germline CDR1 reads SGHNT; CDR2 reads YYREEE (reference sequence). The CDR3 here is CASSLTGGADEQYF. Written as DNA, the CDR3 is TGTGCCAGCAGCTTGACAGGGGGCGCGGACGAGCAGTACTTC.

This clone appeared a single time. The chain joins TRBV7-9 to TRBJ1-5, with TRBD1 matching 8 bases. Trimming at V came to 3 bases and at J to 6 bases, leaving 7 bases not matched to a gene. The CDR3 length is 15 residues. Germline CDR1 reads SEHNR; CDR2 reads FQNEAQ (reference sequence). The CDR3 nucleotides read TGTGCCAGCAGCTTTGGACAGGGCCCTAGTCAGCCCCAGCATTTT. Amino acids: CASSFGQGPSQPQHF.

The rearrangement links TRBV29-1 to TRBJ2-5; D might be TRBD2 (6 bases). The ends were cut back, 7 bases at V and 2 bases at J, with 14 bases in the middle. The CDR3 totals 13 residues. From germline, CDR1 is SQVTM and CDR2 ANQGSEA. The DNA of the CDR3 is TGCAGCGCTGTGGAGGGGAGGCAAGAGACCCAGTACTTC. Its translation: CSAVEGRQETQYF.

The chain couples TRBV18 to TRBJ1-5; 7 positions match TRBD1. Trimming removed 4 bases from V and 2 bases from J; junction bases left unmatched: 11. The CDR3 consists of 17 residues. CDR1 and CDR2 from the germline V gene are KGHSH and LQKENI. CDR3 protein: CASSRTGAYGGNQPQHF. DNA of the CDR3: TGTGCCAGCTCACGTACAGGGGCCTATGGTGGCAATCAGCCCCAGCATTTT.

The chain recombines TRBV19 with TRBJ1-5; D ambiguous. V gave up 8 bases and J gave up 6 bases, with 11 bases separating them. The CDR3 runs to 12 residues. In germline, CDR1 is LNHDA, CDR2 SQIVND (reference sequence). The CDR3 nucleotides read TGTGCCAGTGGCCCCTCATTTCAGCCCCAGCATTTT. Its protein product is CASGPSFQPQHF. The full variable domain, its missing parts supplied by reference TRBV19 and TRBJ1-5, is DGGITQSPKYLFRKEGQNVTLSCEQNLNHDAMYWYRQDPGQGLRLIYYSQIVNDFQKGDIAEGYSVSREKKESFPLTVTSAQKNPTAFYLCASGPSFQPQHFGDGTRLSIL.

The gene calls are TRBV6-1 and TRBJ1-1, with TRBD1 matching 10 bases. With V trimmed by 4 bases and J by 0 bases, 2 bases remained unmatched. This CDR3 has 15 residues. Germline CDR1 MNHNS, CDR2 SASEGT. CDR3 amino acids: CASSGTGGVNTEAFF. The CDR3 bases are TGTGCCAGCAGTGGGACAGGGGGAGTGAACACTGAAGCTTTCTTT.

The gene calls are TRBV5-3 and TRBJ1-5; D gene uncertain. TRBV5-3 is known as an ORF, though its function is uncertain. This CDR3 comprises 12 residues. Trimming cost V 0 bases and J 9 bases, with 7 bases left between them. As DNA, the CDR3 is TGTGCCAGAAGCTTGGCCGTAGCGCCCCAGCATTTT. It is translated as CARSLAVAPQHF.

The CDR3 region has the DNA TGTGCCAGCAGCTTAAACAGCCCCGGCTCCTACAATGAGCAGTTCTTC. Its protein product is CASSLNSPGSYNEQFF. The J gene is TRBJ2-1, the V gene TRBV7-3, with no clear D. With 1 base removed from V and 0 bases from J, the gap between germline ends came to 10 bases. Germline CDR1 SGHTA, CDR2 FQGTGA. The CDR3 has 16 residues.